This T cell receptor beta chain was captured by sequencing in a study of T cell changes during pregnancy in multiple sclerosis. Per the germline V gene, CDR1 is MDHEN and CDR2 is SYDVKM. There are 13 residues in the CDR3. Trimming removed 10 bases from V and 8 bases from J; junction bases left unmatched: 9. The assay was immunoSEQ multiplex PCR, and TCRdb's table has in-frame clones only and misses some. The sample yields about 92,000 clones, almost 95% seen once. This chain links TRBV28 with TRBJ2-1; 9 positions agree with TRBD1. The sequence derives from a female donor with multiple sclerosis, enrolled in a pregnancy study. Sequencing used peripheral blood, obtained in the third trimester of pregnancy. In nucleotides, the CDR3 is TGTGCCACCTGGCCTGGACAGGGGTATGAGCAGTTCTTC. Translating gives CATWPGQGYEQFF.